Each of the 6 T cell receptor beta chains below was sequenced from the same sample in a study of blood T cell repertoires in COVID-19. Libraries were prepared by immunoSEQ multiplex PCR; TCRdb keeps only in-frame clonotypes and omits some of them. The repertoire has under 450,000 clones, roughly 84% of them found once; the top ten carry almost 3%. Source material: PBMCs or T cells enriched from blood (not recorded which). All receptors come from a young woman who had recovered from COVID-19.

To note about this clone: Other DNA sequences in the same sample also yield this CDR3. J is TRBJ2-7 and V is TRBV4-1, with 8 bases fitting TRBD1. V lost 5 bases, J lost 3 bases, and 3 bases stayed unmatched. The CDR3 consists of 13 residues. CDR1 MGHRA and CDR2 YSYEKL come from the germline V gene. The CDR3, as DNA: TGCGCCAGCAGCTCCGGACAGGGCTACGAGCAGTACTTC. Residues: CASSSGQGYEQYF.

In nucleotides, the CDR3 is TGTGCCATCAGTGACTCGGGACTTGTCCCCGGGGAGCTGTTTTTT. This codes for CAISDSGLVPGELFF. The chain joins TRBV10-3 to TRBJ2-2, with a possible D match to TRBD2 (6 bases). This CDR3 region has 15 residues. Germline values: CDR1 ENHRY, CDR2 SYGVKD. V lost 3 bases, J lost 6 bases, and 14 bases lay in between.

The rearrangement uses TRBV27 and TRBJ2-7, with TRBD2 as a possible D gene (7 bases). Per germline, CDR1 MNHEY and CDR2 SMNVEV (reference sequence). Trimming removed 7 bases from V and 5 bases from J, with 18 bases in between. This CDR3 has 14 amino acids. The CDR3 spells CASNESGGRDEQYF. CDR3 in DNA: TGTGCCAGCAACGAGTCGGGGGGCCGAGACGAGCAGTACTTC.

J is TRBJ1-3 and V is TRBV10-3; TRBD1 aligns across 7 bases. Per the germline V gene, CDR1 is ENHRY and CDR2 is SYGVKD. V lost 6 bases, J lost 4 bases, and 6 bases stayed unmatched. The CDR3 extends over 14 amino acids. This CDR3 reads CAIREQGRGNTIYF. CDR3 nucleotides: TGTGCCATCAGAGAACAGGGGCGCGGAAACACCATATATTTT.

The chain recombines TRBV6-1 with TRBJ1-2; 8 bases agree with TRBD1. The trim removed 3 bases at V and 2 bases at J, leaving 2 bases unmatched. The CDR3 runs to 14 residues. CDR1 and CDR2 (germline): MNHNS, SASEGT. The CDR3 sequence: CASSEQGANYGYTF. Written as DNA, the CDR3 is TGTGCCAGCAGTGAGCAGGGGGCCAACTATGGCTACACCTTC.

This clone was observed a single time. The V call is TRBV7-9, the J call TRBJ2-2; 9 nucleotides agree with TRBD1. The CDR3 is 17 amino acids. Germline CDR1 is SEHNR and CDR2 is FQNEAQ (reference sequence). The trim removed 7 bases at V and 1 base at J, leaving 10 bases unmatched. CDR3 residues: CASTPLTGGMNTGELFF. The CDR3 DNA reads as TGTGCCAGCACGCCCTTGACAGGGGGTATGAACACCGGGGAGCTGTTTTTT.